The rows below give T cell receptor beta chains drawn from one sample of a study of blood T cell repertoires in COVID-19. Using immunoSEQ multiplex PCR, the repertoire was profiled, and TCRdb retains in-frame clones only, with some absent. Counted here are about 150,000 clones, roughly 90% occurring once; the ten biggest clones make up 0.45% to 0.65%. Sample: peripheral blood. The receptor source for this set is a man in his fifties or sixties with acute or convalescent COVID-19. Each CDR3 is given with its conserved first and last residue. D genes are given only for firm matches. The size field is filled for only some rows; it gives once, few, many or a size class.

d_gene,abundance,j_gene,v_gene,CDR3nt,CDR3aa
.,.,TRBJ1-4,TRBV18,TGTGCCAGCTCTTCAGAAACAACTAATGAAAAACTGTTTTTT,CASSSETTNEKLFF
.,.,TRBJ2-2,TRBV7-9,TGTGCCAGCCAACTACTAGCTAGCACCGGGGAGCTGTTTTTT,CASQLLASTGELFF
.,.,TRBJ1-1,TRBV2,TGTGCCAGCAGTGAGGAGGCGGGATCGAACACTGAAGCTTTCTTT,CASSEEAGSNTEAFF
.,.,TRBJ1-3,TRBV7-3,TGTGCCAGCAGCCCCGGACCGGCGGGTGGAAACACCATATATTTT,CASSPGPAGGNTIYF
.,.,TRBJ2-3,TRBV10-3,TGTGCAATCAGGGGCGGGCCCTCACCAGATACGCAGTATTTT,CAIRGGPSPDTQYF
TRBD2,.,TRBJ2-5,TRBV7-2,TGTGCCAGCAGCCCCCGGATAGCGGGGGGGCCGGGGCAAGAGACCCAGTACTTC,CASSPRIAGGPGQETQYF
.,.,TRBJ2-7,TRBV10-2,TGCGCCAGCAGTGACTGGGACACCTCCTACGAGCAGTACTTC,CASSDWDTSYEQYF
.,.,TRBJ1-2,TRBV6-2/TRBV6-3,TGTGCCAGCAGTTCCGGGACTTACTATGGCTACACCTTC,CASSSGTYYGYTF
TRBD1,.,TRBJ2-3,TRBV4-3,TGCGCCAGCAGCCAAGACGTCTTGTCAGGGGGCCTGGGAGATACGCAGTATTTT,CASSQDVLSGGLGDTQYF
TRBD1,.,TRBJ1-4,TRBV2,TGTGCCAGCAGATTACCAATCTCGGGACAGGGGGCACCTAATGAAAAACTGTTTTTT,CASRLPISGQGAPNEKLFF
TRBD1,.,TRBJ2-5,TRBV2,TGTGCCAGCAGCGGACAGGGTGGCATGAAGACCCAGTACTTC,CASSGQGGMKTQYF
.,once,TRBJ1-2,TRBV5-6,TGTGCCAGCAGCACGACAGTAAACTATGGCTACACCTTC,CASSTTVNYGYTF
.,.,TRBJ2-1,TRBV24-1,TGTGCCACCAGTGAACCAGGGACAAAGGCTGACAATGAGCAGTTCTTC,CATSEPGTKADNEQFF
.,.,TRBJ1-1,TRBV18,TGTGCCAGCTCACCATGGGCAGGGGTGGAGTTTTTGATCTTT,CASSPWAGVEFLIF
.,.,TRBJ2-5,TRBV28,TGTGCCAGCAGTTCCTCGACCCGGGGTGAGACCCAGTACTTC,CASSSSTRGETQYF
.,.,TRBJ1-6,TRBV7-9,TGTGCCAGCAGCTTCATCAATTCACCCCTCCACTTT,CASSFINSPLHF
.,once,TRBJ1-6,TRBV18,TGTGCCAGCTCACCTACGCGCAATAATAATTCACCCCTCCACTTT,CASSPTRNNNSPLHF
.,.,TRBJ1-5,TRBV15,TGTGCCACCAGCAGCCAGGGGAGCAATCAGCCCCAGCATTTT,CATSSQGSNQPQHF
.,few,TRBJ1-4,TRBV7-9,TGTGCCAGCAGCCGTTTACCCCCACAGGGTCGGGCTAATGAAAAACTGTTTTTT,CASSRLPPQGRANEKLFF